The 6 T cell receptor beta chains reported below all come from one sample, sequenced in a study of early T cells in non-severe SARS-CoV-2 infection. TCRdb ran MiXCR on the 5' RACE reads and lists one entry per CDR3 protein. The data show tens of thousands of distinct CDR3 sequences, with about 12% seen just once and 0.95% to 1.5% held by the top ten. The sequenced sample consisted of whole blood. The source of these receptors is an adult who was a healthcare worker with PCR-confirmed SARS-CoV-2 infection or an uninfected control (not recorded which).

This clonotype was picked up many times. This chain joins TRBV28 and TRBJ2-7, with 10 bases identical to TRBD1. V lost 5 bases, J lost 3 bases, and 7 bases stayed unmatched. Germline V gives CDR1 MDHEN, CDR2 SYDVKM. CDR3 length equals 15 residues. CDR3 in amino acids: CASSPSGTGDYEQYF. As DNA, the CDR3 is TGTGCCAGCAGTCCCTCCGGGACAGGGGACTACGAGCAGTACTTC.

The table lists this clonotype with many counts. In DNA form, the CDR3 reads TGTGCCAGCAGTTTAAACATCCATGGCTACACCTTC. Its protein product is CASSLNIHGYTF. The rearrangement uses TRBV28 and TRBJ1-2; D is uncertain. The CDR3 runs to 12 residues. Looked up from germline, CDR1 is MDHEN and CDR2 is SYDVKM. Trimming removed 2 bases at V and 6 bases at J, with 7 bases between.

There are many counts of this clonotype. V gene TRBV6-9 combines with J gene TRBJ1-2; 7 bases agree with TRBD1. V dropped 6 bases and J dropped 3; count of bases not matched to a gene: 4. This CDR3 is built from 13 residues. From germline, CDR1 is MNHGY and CDR2 SVAAGI. For the CDR3, the DNA is TGTGCCAGCAGAACTCAGGGGGACTATGGCTACACCTTC. Translating gives CASRTQGDYGYTF.

This clonotype was counted many times. The chain combines TRBV2 with TRBJ1-2; D ambiguous. The CDR3 totals 13 residues. V was shortened by 1 base and J by 4 bases, with 7 bases between the two germline ends. Germline V gene sequence: CDR1 SNHLY, CDR2 FYNNEI. CDR3 in DNA: TGTGCCAGCAGTGAAGGGCGGACCTATGGCTACACCTTC. As protein: CASSEGRTYGYTF.

This clonotype occurred a few times. This chain joins TRBV20-1 and TRBJ1-1; tentatively, D is TRBD1 (6 bases). Germline values: CDR1 DFQATT, CDR2 SNEGSKA (reference sequence). V lost 3 bases and J lost 0, with 14 bases in between. CDR3 length: 15 residues. CDR3 residues: CSASYGGILNTEAFF. The CDR3 bases are TGCAGTGCTAGTTACGGGGGCATCTTGAACACTGAAGCTTTCTTT.

This clonotype has at least ten counts. This chain connects TRBV5-5 to TRBJ2-2; D uncertain. The V gene's germline CDR1 is SGHKS and CDR2 YYEKEE (reference sequence). V lost 2 bases to trimming and J lost 0 bases, with 2 bases between them. This CDR3 has 13 amino acids. CDR3: CASSFPNTGELFF. The CDR3 nucleotides read TGTGCCAGCAGCTTCCCGAACACCGGGGAGCTGTTTTTT. The whole variable domain, remainder taken from reference TRBV5-5 and TRBJ2-2, is DAGVTQSPTHLIKTRGQQVTLRCSPISGHKSVSWYQQVLGQGPQFIFQYYEKEERGRGNFPDRFSARQFPNYSSELNVNALLLGDSALYLCASSFPNTGELFFGEGSRLTVL.